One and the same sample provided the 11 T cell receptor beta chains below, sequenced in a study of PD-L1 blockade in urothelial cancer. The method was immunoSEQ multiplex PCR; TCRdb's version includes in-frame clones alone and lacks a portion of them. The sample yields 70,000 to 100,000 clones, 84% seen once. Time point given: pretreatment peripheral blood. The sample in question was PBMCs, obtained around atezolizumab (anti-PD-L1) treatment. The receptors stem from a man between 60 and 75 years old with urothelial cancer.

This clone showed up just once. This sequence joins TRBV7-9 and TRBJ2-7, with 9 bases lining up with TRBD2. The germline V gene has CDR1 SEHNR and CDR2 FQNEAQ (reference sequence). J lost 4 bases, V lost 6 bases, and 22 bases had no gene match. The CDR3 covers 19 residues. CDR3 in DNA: TGTGCCAGCAGTCCAAGACAGGGACTAGCTCAAAGGGGGGTATACGAGCAGTACTTC. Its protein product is CASSPRQGLAQRGVYEQYF.

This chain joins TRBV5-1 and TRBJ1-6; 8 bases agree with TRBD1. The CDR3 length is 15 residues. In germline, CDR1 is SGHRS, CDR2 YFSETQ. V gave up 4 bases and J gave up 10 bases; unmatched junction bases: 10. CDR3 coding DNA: TGCGCCAGCAGCGCGACCGGGACAGGACCATCACCCCTCCACTTT. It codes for CASSATGTGPSPLHF.

The chain's CDR3 is CSVRTEDGYTF. CDR3 in DNA: TGCAGCGTTCGGACAGAAGATGGCTACACCTTC. This chain joins TRBV29-1 and TRBJ1-2; TRBD1 is a possible D gene (6 bases). The CDR3 extends over 11 amino acids. Trimming removed 5 bases from V and 6 bases from J, with 10 bases in between. In germline, CDR1 is SQVTM, CDR2 ANQGSEA.

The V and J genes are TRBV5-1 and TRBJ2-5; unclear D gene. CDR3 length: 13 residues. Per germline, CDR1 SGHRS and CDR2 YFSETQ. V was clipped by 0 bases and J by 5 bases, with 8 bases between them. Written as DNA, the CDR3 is TGCGCCAGCAGCTTGGGATCCGCGGAGACCCAGTACTTC. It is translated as CASSLGSAETQYF.

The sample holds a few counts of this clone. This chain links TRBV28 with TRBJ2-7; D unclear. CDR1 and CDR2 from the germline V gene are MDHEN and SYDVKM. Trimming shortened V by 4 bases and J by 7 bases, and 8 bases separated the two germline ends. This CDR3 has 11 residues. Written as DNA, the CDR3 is TGTGCCAGCAGTTCCCAGGTAGAGCAGTACTTC. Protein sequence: CASSSQVEQYF.

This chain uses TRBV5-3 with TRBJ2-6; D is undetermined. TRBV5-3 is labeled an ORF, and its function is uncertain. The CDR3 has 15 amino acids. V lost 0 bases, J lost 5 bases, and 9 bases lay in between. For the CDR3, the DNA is TGTGCCAGAAGCTTGGACTATAAGTGGGCCAACGTCCTGACTTTC. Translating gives CARSLDYKWANVLTF.

The CDR3 nucleotides are TGTGCCAGCTCACCATCCAGCGGGGGGGCTTACGAGCAGTACTTC. This encodes CASSPSSGGAYEQYF. The gene calls are TRBV18 and TRBJ2-7, with 10 bases identical to TRBD2. The CDR3 spans 15 residues. V trimming: 2 bases; J trimming: 4 bases; junction bases outside the gene matches: 5. Germline assignment: CDR1 KGHSH and CDR2 LQKENI. Looking up the rest from reference TRBV18 and TRBJ2-7 gives the full variable domain: NAGVMQNPRHLVRRRGQEARLRCSPMKGHSHVYWYRQLPEEGLKFMVYLQKENIIDESGMPKERFSAEFPKEGPSILRIQQVVRGDSAAYFCASSPSSGGAYEQYFGPGTRLTVT.

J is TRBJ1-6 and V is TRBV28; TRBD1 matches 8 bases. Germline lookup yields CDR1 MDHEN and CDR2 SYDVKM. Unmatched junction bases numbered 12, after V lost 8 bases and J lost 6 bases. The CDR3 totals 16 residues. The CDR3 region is CASSTPGQGANSPLHF. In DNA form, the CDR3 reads TGTGCCAGCTCAACCCCGGGGCAGGGGGCTAATTCACCCCTCCACTTT.

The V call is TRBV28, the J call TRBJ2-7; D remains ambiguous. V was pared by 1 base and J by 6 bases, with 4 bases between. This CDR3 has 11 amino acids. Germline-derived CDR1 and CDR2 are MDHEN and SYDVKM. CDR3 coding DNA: TGTGCCAGCAGTTTATTCGGCGAGCAGTACTTC. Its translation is CASSLFGEQYF.

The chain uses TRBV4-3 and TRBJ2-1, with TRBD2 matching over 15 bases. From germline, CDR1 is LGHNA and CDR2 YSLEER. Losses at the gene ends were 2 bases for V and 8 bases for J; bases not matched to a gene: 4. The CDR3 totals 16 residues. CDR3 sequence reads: CASSQLGLAGGDEQFF. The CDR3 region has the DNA TGCGCCAGCAGCCAACTGGGACTAGCGGGAGGCGATGAGCAGTTCTTC.

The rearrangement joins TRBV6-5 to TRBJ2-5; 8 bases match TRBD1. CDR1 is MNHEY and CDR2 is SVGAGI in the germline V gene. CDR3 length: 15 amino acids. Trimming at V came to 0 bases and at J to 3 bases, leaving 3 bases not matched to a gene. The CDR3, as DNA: TGTGCCAGCAGTTACTCGAACAGGGGGAAAGAGACCCAGTACTTC. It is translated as CASSYSNRGKETQYF.